The 26 T cell receptor beta chains in this list originate from one sample, sequenced in a study of Ad26.COV2.S vaccination and SARS-CoV-2 variants. Sequencing was performed with immunoSEQ multiplex PCR; in TCRdb, only in-frame clones are kept and a portion is missing. The repertoire holds 330,000 or so clones, with about nine tenths as singletons. Treatment meaning: approximately 18 received Ad26.COV2.S at low or high dose, single or two shots; 5 received placebo; per-sample allocation not given. Samples were taken on day 63 after the first vaccine or placebo injection. Sequenced here: peripheral blood, sampled in a trial of Ad26.COV2.S vaccine versus placebo. These receptor sequences come from a person between 18 and 60 years old who received the Ad26.COV2.S COVID-19 vaccine or a placebo.

The chain couples TRBV21-1 to TRBJ2-3; TRBD2, as called in the table, went unchecked against the DNA. TRBV21-1 is given as a pseudogene. The CDR3 has 14 amino acids. The CDR3 nucleotides are TGTGCCCGGCGAACTAGCGAGAGCACAGATACGCAGTATTTT. Translating gives CARRTSESTDTQYF.

This chain uses TRBV7-2 with TRBJ2-3; the match to TRBD2 covers 7 bases. The J segment lost 6 bases and the V segment lost 5 bases, leaving 11 bases of the junction unmatched. CDR1 SGHTA and CDR2 FQGNSA come from the germline V gene. CDR3 length equals 15 residues. CDR3 residues: CASSPDRTRMDTQYF. Here the CDR3 DNA reads TGTGCCAGCAGCCCAGATCGGACTAGGATGGATACGCAGTATTTT.

This chain uses TRBV28 with TRBJ2-7; the D gene is possibly TRBD2 (5 bases). Germline V CDR1 and CDR2: MDHEN, SYDVKM. Trimming cost V 8 bases and J 3 bases, with 11 bases left between them. The CDR3 spans 12 residues. CDR3 loop: CASGLGSYEQYV. In DNA, the CDR3 is TGTGCCAGCGGTCTAGGGAGCTACGAGCAGTACGTC.

The CDR3 nucleotides read TGTGCCAGCAGCCAAGAGGGTTTCGGGGTGCTACCCCTCCACTTT. Its translation is CASSQEGFGVLPLHF. The genes are TRBV14 and TRBJ1-6; D uncertain. V gave up 0 bases and J gave up 12 bases, with 15 bases separating them. CDR1 is SGHDN and CDR2 is FVKESK in the germline V gene. The CDR3 runs to 15 residues.

The chain carries TRBV9 and TRBJ2-7; 8 nucleotides line up with TRBD2. Germline CDR1 reads SGDLS; CDR2 reads YYNGEE. V was clipped by 4 bases and J by 1 base; unmatched bases: 10. This CDR3 is 16 amino acids long. CDR3 amino acids: CASSPSWRGASYEQYF. The CDR3 coding sequence is TGTGCCAGCAGCCCAAGTTGGCGGGGGGCTTCCTACGAGCAGTACTTC.

V usage is TRBV6-5 and J usage is TRBJ2-7; TRBD2 aligns across 8 bases. The CDR3 sequence is 15 residues long. Per the germline V gene, CDR1 is MNHEY and CDR2 is SVGAGI. V lost 8 bases and J lost 7; bases outside the gene matches: 16. Here the CDR3 reads CASSSPRGGPKEQYF. DNA for the CDR3: TGTGCCAGCTCCTCCCCTCGGGGGGGGCCGAAAGAGCAGTACTTC.

The genes are TRBV18 and TRBJ1-1; D ambiguous. The CDR3 sequence is 13 residues long. Trimming removed 4 bases from V and 1 base from J, with 7 bases in between. CDR1 is KGHSH and CDR2 is LQKENI in the germline V gene. CDR3: CASSQDPNTEAFF. CDR3 DNA sequence: TGTGCCAGCTCACAGGACCCGAACACTGAAGCTTTCTTT. Drawing the rest from reference TRBV18 and TRBJ1-1, the complete variable domain is NAGVMQNPRHLVRRRGQEARLRCSPMKGHSHVYWYRQLPEEGLKFMVYLQKENIIDESGMPKERFSAEFPKEGPSILRIQQVVRGDSAAYFCASSQDPNTEAFFGQGTRLTVV.

This chain uses TRBV29-1 with TRBJ2-2; TRBD2 matches 7 bases. V gave up 5 bases and J gave up 2 bases; unmatched junction bases: 2. This CDR3 comprises 13 residues. In germline, CDR1 is SQVTM, CDR2 ANQGSEA. The CDR3 loop is CSVPGGNTGELFF. CDR3 nucleotides: TGCAGCGTTCCGGGGGGTAACACCGGGGAGCTGTTTTTT.

The chain employs TRBV7-2 and TRBJ1-2; perhaps TRBD1 as D (6 bases). The V gene's germline CDR1 is SGHTA and CDR2 FQGNSA. Trimming took off 5 bases at V and 8 bases at J, with 15 bases between the two ends. This CDR3 is 13 amino acids long. CDR3: CASSPDGDRGYTF. The DNA of the CDR3 is TGTGCCAGCAGCCCTGACGGCGACAGGGGCTACACCTTC. Combining the CDR3 with reference TRBV7-2 and TRBJ1-2 gives the whole variable domain GAGVSQSPSNKVTEKGKDVELRCDPISGHTALYWYRQSLGQGLEFLIYFQGNSAPDKSGLPSDRFSAERTGGSVSTLTIQRTQQEDSAVYLCASSPDGDRGYTFGSGTRLTVV.

This clone came up once. The chain is built from TRBV19 and TRBJ2-7; D is ambiguous. The CDR3 contains 10 residues. Trimming removed 3 bases at V and 12 bases at J, with 9 bases between. CDR1 is LNHDA and CDR2 is SQIVND in the germline V gene (reference sequence). The CDR3 is CASSIRGRYV. The CDR3 nucleotides are TGTGCCAGTAGTATTCGAGGACGGTACGTC.

The chain links TRBV30 to TRBJ1-6; 7 bases align to TRBD1. V lost 0 bases to trimming and J lost 10 bases; unmatched junction nucleotides: 6. The CDR3 consists of 14 residues. CDR1 GTSNPN and CDR2 SVGIG come from the germline V gene (reference sequence). CDR3 coding DNA: TGTGCCTGGAGTGTAGGACAGGAGGGATCACCCCTCCACTTT. It translates to CAWSVGQEGSPLHF.

The chain recombines TRBV19 with TRBJ1-5, with D possibly matching TRBD1 (6 bases). V gave up 7 bases and J gave up 2 bases, with 15 bases separating them. Germline loops: CDR1 LNHDA, CDR2 SQIVND (reference sequence). The CDR3 is 15 amino acids. CDR3 region: CASTFGTLGNQPQHF. CDR3 nucleotides: TGTGCCAGTACCTTCGGGACACTGGGCAATCAGCCCCAGCATTTT.

The CDR3 loop reads CAISPGPVLTYEQYV. The CDR3 DNA sequence: TGTGCCATCAGTCCGGGGCCAGTACTAACCTACGAGCAGTACGTC. The chain is built from TRBV10-3 and TRBJ2-7; the D call may be TRBD1 or TRBD2 (5 bases each). This CDR3 has 15 amino acids. V was trimmed by 5 bases and J by 2 bases, leaving 16 bases between them. In germline, CDR1 is ENHRY, CDR2 SYGVKD.

The J gene is TRBJ2-3, the V gene TRBV11-3; the D gene is possibly TRBD1 (5 bases). The CDR3 spans 13 residues. Trimming removed 5 bases from V and 7 bases from J, with 13 bases in between. Germline-derived CDR1 and CDR2 are SGHNT and YENEEA. The CDR3 DNA reads TGTGCCAGCAGCATAGGGGTAGGGAATACGCAGTATTTT. Amino acids: CASSIGVGNTQYF.

V and J are TRBV21-1 and TRBJ2-1; the D segment call TRBD2 is taken from the table without a DNA check. TRBV21-1 constitutes a pseudogene. The CDR3 is 18 residues long. The CDR3 bases are TGTGCCAGCAGCAAACGAACAATAAAGCGGGGGCGTTACAATGAGCAGTTCTTC. Encoded protein: CASSKRTIKRGRYNEQFF.

This rearrangement joins TRBV19 to TRBJ1-6, with 7 bases that match TRBD1. With V trimmed by 3 bases and J by 6 bases, 5 bases remained unmatched. The length of the CDR3 is 15 residues. Per the germline V gene, CDR1 is LNHDA and CDR2 is SQIVND (reference sequence). This CDR3 reads CASSIRQGSNSPLHF. CDR3 coding DNA: TGTGCCAGTAGTATCCGACAGGGTAGTAATTCACCCCTCCACTTT. Using reference TRBV19 and TRBJ1-6 for the parts outside the CDR3, the full variable domain is DGGITQSPKYLFRKEGQNVTLSCEQNLNHDAMYWYRQDPGQGLRLIYYSQIVNDFQKGDIAEGYSVSREKKESFPLTVTSAQKNPTAFYLCASSIRQGSNSPLHFGNGTRLTVT.

This sequence joins TRBV13 and TRBJ1-4, with D maybe TRBD1 (6 bases). CDR1 is PRHDT, CDR2 FYEKMQ, per germline (reference sequence). The V and J ends lost 6 bases and 2 bases respectively, with 22 bases between them. This CDR3 contains 18 residues. CDR3 sequence reads: CASRFTGLESSTNEKLFF. The CDR3 coding sequence is TGTGCCAGCAGATTCACAGGGCTAGAGTCTTCGACTAATGAAAAACTGTTTTTT.

This clone was picked up one time. V is TRBV5-6 and J is TRBJ2-5, with TRBD2 identical over 15 bases. CDR1 is SGHDT and CDR2 is YYEEEE in the germline V gene. This CDR3 comprises 17 residues. The V gene end was trimmed by 4 bases and the J gene end by 5 bases; junction bases not matched to a gene: 9. In DNA form, the CDR3 reads TGTGCCAGCAGCGCTGGACTAGCGGGAGGGGGGAAGGAGACCCAGTACTTC. Translation gives CASSAGLAGGGKETQYF.

The CDR3 sequence: CSGLTGDTEAFF. The CDR3 DNA reads TGCAGCGGCCTGACAGGGGACACTGAAGCTTTCTTT. The chain recombines TRBV29-1 with TRBJ1-1; 8 nucleotides match TRBD1. Germline CDR1 and CDR2: SQVTM and ANQGSEA. This CDR3 is 12 amino acids long. Unmatched junction bases numbered 4, after V lost 7 bases and J lost 3 bases.

The chain links TRBV7-6 to TRBJ2-3, with a possible D match to TRBD2 (7 bases). The length of the CDR3 is 15 residues. Trimming removed 5 bases from V and 9 bases from J, with 21 bases in between. Germline CDR1 SGHVS, CDR2 FNYEAQ. This CDR3 reads CASSQTGGGRETQYF. In DNA form, the CDR3 reads TGTGCCAGCAGCCAAACCGGTGGGGGGCGGGAGACGCAGTATTTT.

The chain combines TRBV4-3 with TRBJ1-6; maybe TRBD1 (5 bases). The V and J ends lost 4 bases and 3 bases respectively, with 19 bases between them. The CDR3 is made up of 18 amino acids. The germline CDR1 and CDR2 sequences are LGHNA and YSLEER. The CDR3: CASSLARGRDDYNSPLHF. DNA of the CDR3: TGCGCCAGCAGCCTGGCCCGAGGCAGGGACGACTATAATTCACCCCTCCACTTT.

The rearrangement joins TRBV7-6 to TRBJ1-2; D possibly corresponds to TRBD1 (5 bases). Germline CDR1 reads SGHVS; CDR2 reads FNYEAQ. CDR3 length: 14 residues. V was clipped by 1 base and J by 6 bases, with 12 bases between them. CDR3 coding DNA: TGTGCCAGCAGCTTAGACGGAGAGACAGATGGCTACACCTTC. Translation: CASSLDGETDGYTF.

This rearrangement joins TRBV6-5 to TRBJ1-2; maybe TRBD1 (6 bases). The CDR3 sequence is 12 residues long. Germline V CDR1 and CDR2: MNHEY, SVGAGI. Trimming removed 7 bases at V and 7 bases at J, with 13 bases between. DNA for the CDR3: TGTGCCAGCACCTCCGGGGGGCCTGGCTACACCTTC. Protein: CASTSGGPGYTF.

This chain links TRBV10-2 with TRBJ2-1, with D perhaps assigned TRBD1 or TRBD2 (6 bases each). The length of the CDR3 is 13 residues. The V gene's germline CDR1 is WSHSY and CDR2 SAAADI. V lost 7 bases, J lost 1 base, and 8 bases lay in between. The CDR3 DNA is TGCGCCAGCAAAGGGGGGTCCTACAATGAGCAGTTCTTC. It is translated as CASKGGSYNEQFF.

The J gene is TRBJ1-5, the V gene TRBV24-1; 9 bases match TRBD1. Germline CDR1 KGHDR, CDR2 SFDVKD. The CDR3 totals 16 residues. V gave up 4 bases and J gave up 2 bases; unmatched junction bases: 5. The CDR3 loop is CATSDIQGAGNQPQHF. The CDR3 DNA reads TGTGCCACCAGTGACATACAGGGGGCAGGCAATCAGCCCCAGCATTTT.

This clone occurred a few times. The chain is built from TRBV7-9 and TRBJ2-7; D not certain. From germline, CDR1 is SEHNR and CDR2 FQNEAQ (reference sequence). The CDR3 covers 12 residues. V dropped 2 bases and J dropped 5 bases, with 7 bases sitting between them. The CDR3: CASSLWGNEQYF. CDR3 nucleotides: TGTGCCAGCAGCTTATGGGGAAACGAGCAGTACTTC. Based on the CDR3 plus reference TRBV7-9 and TRBJ2-7, the full variable domain is DTGVSQNPRHKITKRGQNVTFRCDPISEHNRLYWYRQTLGQGPEFLTYFQNEAQLEKSRLLSDRFSAERPKGSFSTLEIQRTEQGDSAMYLCASSLWGNEQYFGPGTRLTVT.